A selection of T cell receptor beta chains follows, all from one sample in a study of early T cells in non-severe SARS-CoV-2 infection. TCRdb ran MiXCR on the 5' RACE reads and lists one entry per CDR3 protein. The repertoire has under 60,000 distinct CDR3 sequences, approximately 8.4% of them found once; the top ten carry about 4.2%. The sequenced sample was whole blood. These receptors were collected from an adult who was a healthcare worker with PCR-confirmed SARS-CoV-2 infection or an uninfected control (not recorded which). The CDR3 runs from the conserved cysteine through the conserved F or W. The order of the fields is V gene, J gene, clone size, CDR3 length, D gene, CDR3 DNA, CDR3 protein. The D gene is left open where the match is weak. Rows give clone size only sometimes, using once, few, many, or a class for an expanded clone.

v_call: TRBV6-1
j_call: TRBJ2-3
clone_size: few
cdr3_length: 14
d_call: NA
cdr3_nt: TGTGCCAGGCGCAGTCGGGAGAACAAAGATACGCAGTATTTT
cdr3_aa: CARRSRENKDTQYF

v_call: TRBV28
j_call: TRBJ2-6
clone_size: many
cdr3_length: 14
d_call: NA
cdr3_nt: TGTGCCAGCAGTCCGGCCTCTGGGGCCAACGTCCTGACTTTC
cdr3_aa: CASSPASGANVLTF

v_call: TRBV28
j_call: TRBJ2-3
clone_size: few
cdr3_length: 13
d_call: NA
cdr3_nt: TGTGCCAGCAGTTTTCCGAGCGGAGATACGCAGTATTTT
cdr3_aa: CASSFPSGDTQYF

v_call: TRBV5-5
j_call: TRBJ2-7
clone_size: few
cdr3_length: 15
d_call: NA
cdr3_nt: TGTGCCAGCAGCACAGCAGGGACGGCTAATTACGAGCAGTACTTC
cdr3_aa: CASSTAGTANYEQYF

v_call: TRBV5-1
j_call: TRBJ2-2
clone_size: NA
cdr3_length: 14
d_call: NA
cdr3_nt: TGCGCCAGCAGCTTGGACGCAAACACCGGGGAGCTGTTTTTT
cdr3_aa: CASSLDANTGELFF

v_call: TRBV7-9
j_call: TRBJ2-1
clone_size: few
cdr3_length: 17
d_call: TRBD2
cdr3_nt: TGTGCCAGCAGCTTAGGTACTAGCGGGAGTTCCTACAATGAGCAGTTCTTC
cdr3_aa: CASSLGTSGSSYNEQFF

v_call: TRBV10-3
j_call: TRBJ1-1
clone_size: NA
cdr3_length: 14
d_call: NA
cdr3_nt: TGTGCCATCAGTGAGACAGGATTGGACACTGAAGCTTTCTTT
cdr3_aa: CAISETGLDTEAFF

v_call: TRBV28
j_call: TRBJ1-6
clone_size: NA
cdr3_length: 14
d_call: TRBD1
cdr3_nt: TGTGCCAGCAGACAGGGGCAGGAGAATTCACCCCTCCACTTT
cdr3_aa: CASRQGQENSPLHF

v_call: TRBV12-3/TRBV12-4
j_call: TRBJ1-5
clone_size: NA
cdr3_length: 14
d_call: TRBD1
cdr3_nt: TGTGCCAGCAGTACGACAGGGGATCTTCAGCCCCAGCATTTT
cdr3_aa: CASSTTGDLQPQHF

v_call: TRBV7-3
j_call: TRBJ1-1
clone_size: NA
cdr3_length: 13
d_call: NA
cdr3_nt: TGTGCCAGCAGCCCCCATCCGAACACTGAAGCTTTCTTT
cdr3_aa: CASSPHPNTEAFF

v_call: TRBV18
j_call: TRBJ2-1
clone_size: many
cdr3_length: 19
d_call: TRBD1
cdr3_nt: TGTGCCAGCTCACCCCCAACCCCGAAAACAGGGGCTCCCTACAATGAGCAGTTCTTC
cdr3_aa: CASSPPTPKTGAPYNEQFF

v_call: TRBV6-1
j_call: TRBJ2-7
clone_size: few
cdr3_length: 11
d_call: NA
cdr3_nt: TGTGCCAGCAGTAGGTTCTACGAGCAGTACTTC
cdr3_aa: CASSRFYEQYF

v_call: TRBV2
j_call: TRBJ2-7
clone_size: few
cdr3_length: 14
d_call: TRBD2
cdr3_nt: TGTGCCAGCAGTAGCCTAGCGGGTTACTACGAGCAGTACTTC
cdr3_aa: CASSSLAGYYEQYF

v_call: TRBV20-1
j_call: TRBJ1-6
clone_size: many
cdr3_length: 14
d_call: NA
cdr3_nt: TGCAGTGCTAAAACCGGGACGAATAATTCACCCCTCCACTTT
cdr3_aa: CSAKTGTNNSPLHF

v_call: TRBV10-3
j_call: TRBJ2-3
clone_size: medium-sized
cdr3_length: 15
d_call: NA
cdr3_nt: TGTGCCATCAGTGCGGATACTCTAGGGGCCGATACGCAGTATTTT
cdr3_aa: CAISADTLGADTQYF

v_call: TRBV5-1
j_call: TRBJ1-1
clone_size: few
cdr3_length: 15
d_call: NA
cdr3_nt: TGCGCCAGCAGCCCCCAGACAGACTCCAACACTGAAGCTTTCTTT
cdr3_aa: CASSPQTDSNTEAFF

v_call: TRBV2
j_call: TRBJ2-1
clone_size: NA
cdr3_length: 13
d_call: TRBD2
cdr3_nt: TGTGCCAGCAGTCTGGGACTAGATTCGAGTCAGTTCTTC
cdr3_aa: CASSLGLDSSQFF

v_call: TRBV20-1
j_call: TRBJ2-1
clone_size: many
cdr3_length: 14
d_call: NA
cdr3_nt: TGCAGTGTCCCAGGGGGGGGCCTGGGCAATGAGCAGTTCTTC
cdr3_aa: CSVPGGGLGNEQFF

v_call: TRBV20-1
j_call: TRBJ1-2
clone_size: many
cdr3_length: 14
d_call: NA
cdr3_nt: TGCAGTGCTAGAGGTGGAGGGAGGGGTAGCGGCTACACCTTC
cdr3_aa: CSARGGGRGSGYTF

v_call: TRBV19
j_call: TRBJ2-6
clone_size: few
cdr3_length: 16
d_call: NA
cdr3_nt: TGTGCCAGTAGTATTCTACAGGGCTCTGGGGCCAACGTCCTGACTTTC
cdr3_aa: CASSILQGSGANVLTF

v_call: TRBV28
j_call: TRBJ2-5
clone_size: few
cdr3_length: 14
d_call: NA
cdr3_nt: TGTGCCAGCAGCCTTAGCGGAAACCAAGAGACCCAGTACTTC
cdr3_aa: CASSLSGNQETQYF

v_call: TRBV12-3/TRBV12-4
j_call: TRBJ2-7
clone_size: NA
cdr3_length: 11
d_call: TRBD1
cdr3_nt: TGTGCCAGCAGTACACAGGGGGAGCAGTACTTC
cdr3_aa: CASSTQGEQYF

v_call: TRBV5-1
j_call: TRBJ2-1
clone_size: few
cdr3_length: 16
d_call: NA
cdr3_nt: TGCGCCAGCAGCTTAACAGTCACGGGGACCTACAATGAGCAGTTCTTC
cdr3_aa: CASSLTVTGTYNEQFF

v_call: TRBV2
j_call: TRBJ2-6
clone_size: few
cdr3_length: 14
d_call: NA
cdr3_nt: TGTGCCAGCAGGAGGGGTTCTGGGGCCAACGTCCTGACTTTC
cdr3_aa: CASRRGSGANVLTF

v_call: TRBV7-2
j_call: TRBJ1-2
clone_size: NA
cdr3_length: 15
d_call: NA
cdr3_nt: TGTGCCAGCAGCTTAGTCGGGAATTCTAACTATGGCTACACCTTC
cdr3_aa: CASSLVGNSNYGYTF

v_call: TRBV11-2
j_call: TRBJ2-6
clone_size: NA
cdr3_length: 15
d_call: NA
cdr3_nt: TGTGCCAGCACAACAGCAGGGGCTGGGGCCAACGTCCTGACTTTC
cdr3_aa: CASTTAGAGANVLTF

v_call: TRBV27
j_call: TRBJ2-7
clone_size: few
cdr3_length: 13
d_call: NA
cdr3_nt: TGTGCCAGCAGTAGAAACACACCCTACGAGCAGTACTTC
cdr3_aa: CASSRNTPYEQYF

v_call: TRBV7-9
j_call: TRBJ2-7
clone_size: few
cdr3_length: 13
d_call: NA
cdr3_nt: TGTGCCAGCAGCTTAAAGGAACCGTACGAGCAGTACTTC
cdr3_aa: CASSLKEPYEQYF

v_call: TRBV6-5
j_call: TRBJ2-7
clone_size: NA
cdr3_length: 16
d_call: TRBD2
cdr3_nt: TGTGCCAGCAGCTACGGACTAGCGGGAGGCACCTACGAGCAGTACTTC
cdr3_aa: CASSYGLAGGTYEQYF

v_call: TRBV29-1
j_call: TRBJ2-1
clone_size: NA
cdr3_length: 12
d_call: NA
cdr3_nt: TGCAGCGCAACGACAGACCCCAATGAGCAGTTCTTC
cdr3_aa: CSATTDPNEQFF

v_call: TRBV20-1
j_call: TRBJ1-5
clone_size: NA
cdr3_length: 13
d_call: NA
cdr3_nt: TGCAGTGCTAGAAGCACAGATAATCAGCCCCAGCATTTT
cdr3_aa: CSARSTDNQPQHF

v_call: TRBV5-8
j_call: TRBJ2-1
clone_size: many
cdr3_length: 16
d_call: NA
cdr3_nt: TGTGCCAGCAGTAAAACGGCCCTCAAAAGGTTGAATGAGCAGTTCTTC
cdr3_aa: CASSKTALKRLNEQFF

v_call: TRBV20-1
j_call: TRBJ2-2
clone_size: NA
cdr3_length: 14
d_call: NA
cdr3_nt: TGCAGTGCTAGCCTGGGCCCGAACACCGGGGAGCTGTTTTTT
cdr3_aa: CSASLGPNTGELFF

v_call: TRBV10-2
j_call: TRBJ1-6
clone_size: NA
cdr3_length: 14
d_call: TRBD1
cdr3_nt: TGCGCCAGCAGAACCGGGACAGGGGGCCGGGCCCTCCACTTT
cdr3_aa: CASRTGTGGRALHF

v_call: TRBV27
j_call: TRBJ1-6
clone_size: NA
cdr3_length: 14
d_call: TRBD1
cdr3_nt: TGTGCCAGTAGACCCGGGACAGGGGGTTCACCCCTCCACTTT
cdr3_aa: CASRPGTGGSPLHF

v_call: TRBV18
j_call: TRBJ2-7
clone_size: many
cdr3_length: 13
d_call: TRBD2
cdr3_nt: TGTGCCAGCTCCGGGACTAGCGACTACGAGCAGTACTTC
cdr3_aa: CASSGTSDYEQYF

v_call: TRBV18
j_call: TRBJ2-3
clone_size: NA
cdr3_length: 15
d_call: TRBD1
cdr3_nt: TGTGCCAGCTCACCGCGGGACAGGGACACAGATACGCAGTATTTT
cdr3_aa: CASSPRDRDTDTQYF

v_call: TRBV5-1
j_call: TRBJ2-3
clone_size: NA
cdr3_length: 15
d_call: TRBD2
cdr3_nt: TGCGCCAGCAGCGCCTTAGGACTAGCGGCAGATACGCAGTATTTT
cdr3_aa: CASSALGLAADTQYF

v_call: TRBV4-1
j_call: TRBJ2-7
clone_size: NA
cdr3_length: 15
d_call: NA
cdr3_nt: TGCGCCAGCAGCCAAGTGTCTGCTCTTACCTACGAGCAGTACTTC
cdr3_aa: CASSQVSALTYEQYF

v_call: TRBV6-1
j_call: TRBJ2-7
clone_size: many
cdr3_length: 15
d_call: NA
cdr3_nt: TGTGCCAGCAGTGGTTCCGGGACACCTACCTACGAGCAGTACTTC
cdr3_aa: CASSGSGTPTYEQYF

v_call: TRBV9
j_call: TRBJ2-7
clone_size: many
cdr3_length: 14
d_call: NA
cdr3_nt: TGTGCCAGCAGCGAGGACAGTAGGTTCTACGAACAGTACTTC
cdr3_aa: CASSEDSRFYEQYF

v_call: TRBV19
j_call: TRBJ2-3
clone_size: NA
cdr3_length: 16
d_call: TRBD2
cdr3_nt: TGTGCCAGTAGTATAAGACGCGGGGGGCTCTCCAATACGCAGTATTTT
cdr3_aa: CASSIRRGGLSNTQYF

v_call: TRBV24-1
j_call: TRBJ2-1
clone_size: few
cdr3_length: 15
d_call: TRBD2
cdr3_nt: TGTGCCACCAGTGATCGGACTAGCGGGATCAATGAGCAGTTCTTC
cdr3_aa: CATSDRTSGINEQFF

v_call: TRBV20-1
j_call: TRBJ1-1
clone_size: NA
cdr3_length: 15
d_call: TRBD1
cdr3_nt: TGCAGTGCTGTCAACCCGGGACAGTCGAACACTGAAGCTTTCTTT
cdr3_aa: CSAVNPGQSNTEAFF

v_call: TRBV20-1
j_call: TRBJ2-3
clone_size: few
cdr3_length: 15
d_call: TRBD2
cdr3_nt: TGCAGTGCTGGGGAATTAGCGGGGGGGCCGGATACGCAGTATTTT
cdr3_aa: CSAGELAGGPDTQYF

v_call: TRBV5-1
j_call: TRBJ1-2
clone_size: many
cdr3_length: 14
d_call: NA
cdr3_nt: TGCGCCAGCAGCTTGTGGACGGACCCCTATGGCTACACCTTC
cdr3_aa: CASSLWTDPYGYTF

v_call: TRBV29-1
j_call: TRBJ1-1
clone_size: few
cdr3_length: 12
d_call: NA
cdr3_nt: TGCAGCGTGTTTGGAGGGAACACTGAAGCTTTCTTT
cdr3_aa: CSVFGGNTEAFF